This TCR beta chain derives from a study of blood T cells in healthy people across ages. Isolating PBMCs gave at least 6 million of these cells per sample. Notes on this clonotype: Its specificity is not known. One end of the junction fails to match germline, which may point to a read error.

Notes on the study in general: Older age coincided with a roughly linear decline in TCR beta diversity per million T cells.

Germline lookup yields CDR1 MNHEY and CDR2 SVGEGT. The CDR3 sequence is 11 residues long. PCR was performed a second time for about 7 to 11 cycles using a sample-barcoded 5' primer and a J-beta primer mix. MiXCR, run by TCRdb on the 5' RACE reads, gives a single entry per CDR3 protein. This repertoire shows 630,000 or so distinct CDR3 sequences, about 30% found once; its top ten account for around a sixth. V gene TRBV6-2 or TRBV6-3 combines with J gene TRBJ2-7; D not resolved. The specimen sequenced was blood. This receptor was obtained from a woman older than 75 in good health. The CDR3 region is CASGYTYEQYF. The CDR3 region has the DNA TGTGCCAGCGGTTACACTTACGAGCAGTACTTC.